The 23 T cell receptor beta chains listed next were all sequenced from one sample in a study of CD8 T cells in Susac syndrome. The RNA, 0.5 to 1 ug, was put through reverse transcription using random hexamers. MiXCR was run by TCRdb on the immunoSEQ multiplex PCR reads, yielding one entry per CDR3 protein. The data contain a few hundred thousand distinct CDR3 sequences, around 93% of them singletons. Sequencing used CD4+ T cells from PBMCs. These receptors all stem from a human donor with multiple sclerosis.

A single count supports this clonotype. The gene calls are TRBV7-9 and TRBJ2-7; the match to TRBD2 covers 15 bases. Trimming at V came to 5 bases and at J to 0 bases, leaving 8 bases not matched to a gene. CDR3 size: 18 residues. Germline CDR1 and CDR2: SEHNR and FQNEAQ (reference sequence). CDR3 in amino acids: CASSEGTSGGSGSYEQYF. The CDR3 DNA reads TGTGCCAGCAGCGAAGGGACTAGCGGGGGGTCCGGCTCCTACGAGCAGTACTTC.

This clonotype was counted once. The chain uses TRBV11-1 and TRBJ2-2; 7 bases align to TRBD2. From germline, CDR1 is SGHAT and CDR2 FQDESV (reference sequence). With 5 bases clipped from V and 0 bases from J, the junction kept 9 bases outside the gene matches. The CDR3 has 17 amino acids. Here the CDR3 reads CASSALLAVSNTGELFF. CDR3 nucleotide sequence: TGTGCCAGCAGCGCCTTGCTAGCGGTCTCGAACACCGGGGAGCTGTTTTTT.

The gene calls are TRBV20-1 and TRBJ2-1, with TRBD2 matching 9 bases. V was pared by 3 bases and J by 0 bases, with 12 bases of the junction left unmatched. The CDR3 sequence is 18 residues long. CDR1 is DFQATT, CDR2 SNEGSKA, per germline (reference sequence). CDR3 in DNA: TGCAGTGCTAGGACTAGCGGATCTTATAGAAGCTCCTACAATGAGCAGTTCTTC. Encoded protein: CSARTSGSYRSSYNEQFF.

The rearrangement uses TRBV9 and TRBJ2-7; 8 bases match TRBD2. The CDR3 runs 12 residues. J gave up 6 bases and V 5 bases, and 4 bases lay outside the gene matches. Germline V gene lookup returns CDR1 SGDLS and CDR2 YYNGEE. The CDR3 protein is CASSVGGGEQYF. The CDR3 nucleotides are TGTGCCAGCAGTGTCGGGGGGGGCGAGCAGTACTTC. The variable domain in full, with the rest retrieved from reference TRBV9 and TRBJ2-7, is DSGVTQTPKHLITATGQRVTLRCSPRSGDLSVYWYQQSLDQGLQFLIQYYNGEERAKGNILERFSAQQFPDLHSELNLSSLELGDSALYFCASSVGGGEQYFGPGTRLTVT.

The J gene is TRBJ2-2, the V gene TRBV7-3; tentative D call: TRBD1 (5 bases). The length of the CDR3 is 13 residues. The germline CDR1 and CDR2 sequences are SGHTA and FQGTGA. The V and J ends lost 4 bases and 5 bases respectively, with 8 bases between them. The DNA for the CDR3 is TGTGCCAGCAGCTCCGGACATACCGGGGAGCTGTTTTTT. Its translation: CASSSGHTGELFF.

This clonotype was found once. The genes are TRBV5-1 and TRBJ1-1; D not certain. This CDR3 spans 14 amino acids. Germline values: CDR1 SGHRS, CDR2 YFSETQ. V dropped 0 bases and J dropped 0 bases, with 6 bases sitting between them. CDR3 DNA sequence: TGCGCCAGCAGCTTGGAGATCCTGAACACTGAAGCTTTCTTT. Protein sequence: CASSLEILNTEAFF.

This clonotype was found once. V is TRBV12-3 or TRBV12-4 and J is TRBJ1-5; 10 nucleotides agree with TRBD1. Trimming took 5 bases from V and 2 from J; bases not matched to a gene: 6. This CDR3 spans 16 amino acids. The CDR3 DNA sequence: TGTGCCAGCAGTCTCGACAGGGGGCAGGGCAATCAGCCCCAGCATTTT. It is translated as CASSLDRGQGNQPQHF.

This clonotype turned up a few times. The chain links TRBV6-1 to TRBJ1-2; D uncertain. Between the trimmed V and J ends, which lost 5 bases and 2 bases, there was a span of 6 bases. The CDR3 runs to 12 residues. Germline assignment: CDR1 MNHNS and CDR2 SASEGT. DNA for the CDR3: TGTGCCAGCAGTCGCCTGAACTATGGCTACACCTTC. It translates to CASSRLNYGYTF.

The chain couples TRBV3-1 to TRBJ1-2, with D perhaps TRBD1 (5 bases). Trimming cost V 4 bases and J 2 bases, with 14 bases left between them. The CDR3 extends over 15 amino acids. The germline V gene encodes CDR1 LGHDT and CDR2 YNNKEL (reference sequence). The CDR3 DNA reads as TGTGCCAGCAGCCTCCTCGAGGGGAGCAACTATGGCTACACCTTC. It is translated as CASSLLEGSNYGYTF.

V and J are TRBV7-9 and TRBJ1-2; a possible D gene is TRBD1 (5 bases). V lost 5 bases, J lost 0 bases, and 10 bases lay in between. Germline values: CDR1 SEHNR, CDR2 FQNEAQ (reference sequence). This CDR3 contains 14 residues. The chain's CDR3 is CASSATGPNYGYTF. The CDR3 DNA sequence: TGTGCCAGCAGCGCAACGGGGCCTAACTATGGCTACACCTTC.

J is TRBJ2-7 and V is TRBV6-5; D possibly corresponds to TRBD2 (6 bases). The V gene lost 2 bases and the J gene lost 9 bases, with 11 bases spanning the gap. Per the germline V gene, CDR1 is MNHEY and CDR2 is SVGAGI. This CDR3 spans 12 amino acids. The CDR3 loop reads CASSYDGTGQYV. The CDR3 region has the DNA TGTGCCAGCAGTTACGACGGGACTGGGCAGTACGTC.

In its sample, this clonotype was seen once. V and J are TRBV5-1 and TRBJ2-1, with D unresolved. CDR1 and CDR2 (germline): SGHRS, YFSETQ. The CDR3 runs 13 residues. V dropped 0 bases and J dropped 4 bases, with 5 bases sitting between them. This chain's CDR3 is CASSLDGYNEQFF. The CDR3 region has the DNA TGCGCCAGCAGCTTGGACGGTTACAATGAGCAGTTCTTC.

The J gene is TRBJ2-7, the V gene TRBV15, with TRBD1 identical over 12 bases. Unmatched junction bases numbered 3, after V lost 0 bases and J lost 3 bases. The CDR3 covers 16 residues. Germline CDR1 LNHNV, CDR2 YYDKDF (reference sequence). CDR3 DNA sequence: TGTGCCACCAGCAGAGACGGGACAGGGGGCCTCTACGAGCAGTACTTC. Translating it yields CATSRDGTGGLYEQYF.

This clonotype was recorded a few times. The chain uses TRBV30 and TRBJ1-2; D not resolved. V gave up 1 base and J gave up 8 bases, with 8 bases separating them. The length of the CDR3 is 11 residues. The germline V gene encodes CDR1 GTSNPN and CDR2 SVGIG (reference sequence). The CDR3 nucleotides read TGTGCCTGGAGTGGTGGAGGAGGCTACACCTTC. Amino acid sequence: CAWSGGGGYTF.

This clonotype was detected once. The V gene is TRBV5-4, the J gene TRBJ2-3; D remains ambiguous. V dropped 0 bases and J dropped 4 bases, with 9 bases sitting between them. The germline CDR1 and CDR2 sequences are SGHNT and YYREEE (reference sequence). This CDR3 is 14 amino acids long. CDR3 bases: TGTGCCAGCAGCTTGGGGGTAGGCGCAGATACGCAGTATTTT. Translated, it gives CASSLGVGADTQYF.

The rearrangement links TRBV6-6 to TRBJ2-2; D is possibly TRBD2 (6 bases). CDR3 length: 14 amino acids. V was clipped by 7 bases and J by 5 bases, with 14 bases between them. Germline-derived CDR1 and CDR2 are MNHNY and SVGAGI (reference sequence). The CDR3 loop reads CASTGLSGTGELFF. The CDR3 DNA sequence: TGTGCCAGCACAGGACTATCGGGAACCGGGGAGCTGTTTTTT.

The CDR3 DNA reads as TGTGCCAGCAGTTTCTTTGGAAATCAGCCCCAGCATTTT. Protein: CASSFFGNQPQHF. The chain carries TRBV12-3 or TRBV12-4 and TRBJ1-5; D gene uncertain. Trimming took off 3 bases at V and 4 bases at J, with 7 bases between the two ends. The CDR3 covers 13 residues.

The V call is TRBV29-1, the J call TRBJ2-1; TRBD1 might be the D (7 bases). This CDR3 has 17 residues. The V gene lost 4 bases and the J gene lost 9 bases, with 28 bases spanning the gap. Germline CDR1 reads SQVTM; CDR2 reads ANQGSEA. CDR3 sequence: CSVGGEVQQGRGSEQFF. The CDR3 bases are TGCAGCGTTGGAGGTGAGGTACAACAGGGGCGGGGAAGTGAGCAGTTCTTC.

The chain links TRBV7-6 to TRBJ1-1; the D is unclear. CDR3 length: 13 amino acids. With 5 bases removed from V and 3 bases from J, the gap between germline ends came to 10 bases. The germline V gene has CDR1 SGHVS and CDR2 FNYEAQ. The CDR3 is CASSVQRDTEAFF. The CDR3 DNA follows: TGTGCCAGCAGCGTGCAACGGGACACTGAAGCTTTCTTT. The variable domain in full, completed from reference TRBV7-6 and TRBJ1-1, reads GAGVSQSPRYKVTKRGQDVALRCDPISGHVSLYWYRQALGQGPEFLTYFNYEAQQDKSGLPNDRFSAERPEGSISTLTIQRTEQRDSAMYRCASSVQRDTEAFFGQGTRLTVV.

The rearrangement uses TRBV20-1 and TRBJ2-5; 8 nucleotides match TRBD2. The CDR3 spans 14 residues. V gave up 8 bases and J gave up 4 bases; unmatched junction bases: 12. Germline loops: CDR1 DFQATT, CDR2 SNEGSKA (reference sequence). The CDR3 loop is CSRATSGGIETQYF. The CDR3 coding sequence is TGCAGTCGGGCTACTAGCGGTGGTATAGAGACCCAGTACTTC.

The CDR3 loop is CASSLGTTYEQYF. The DNA for the CDR3 is TGCGCCAGCAGCTTGGGTACCACCTACGAGCAGTACTTC. The chain recombines TRBV5-1 with TRBJ2-7; D not certain. CDR3 length: 13 residues. The germline gives CDR1 SGHRS, CDR2 YFSETQ. Trimming shortened V by 0 bases and J by 2 bases, and 6 bases separated the two germline ends.

The chain is built from TRBV9 and TRBJ1-1, with D possibly matching TRBD1 (5 bases). The germline V gene has CDR1 SGDLS and CDR2 YYNGEE. V was trimmed by 0 bases and J by 5 bases, leaving 8 bases between them. This CDR3 has 13 amino acids. In nucleotides, the CDR3 is TGTGCCAGCAGCGTAGTGGAGGGGACTGAAGCTTTCTTT. This sequence encodes CASSVVEGTEAFF.

This clonotype was detected only a few times. A read error may account for a junction end that differs from germline. This chain connects TRBV29-1 to TRBJ1-2; a weak D match, TRBD1 (6 bases). Germline CDR1 SQVTM, CDR2 ANQGSEA. The CDR3 sequence is 12 residues long. The CDR3 reads CSVEKGVVGYTF. In DNA form, the CDR3 reads TGCAGCGTTGAAAAGGGGGTGGTAGGCTACACTTTC.